This T cell receptor (beta chain) was recorded in a study of T-cell memory formation after mild COVID-19. Study at large: Largely donor-specific sequence clusters came from a couple of donors.

TCR alpha and TCR beta cDNA libraries carrying sample barcodes and UMIs were produced by 5'RACE using constant-segment primers. TCRdb called the 5' RACE reads again in MiXCR, with one record for every CDR3 protein. This table has just under 350,000 distinct CDR3 sequences, approximately 12% appearing once. Study outcomes and limitations: Cross-reactive memory seemingly joined, as some responding clones were found in pre-infection memory. A balance of CD4 and CD8 characterized clones contracting day 15 to 85, whereas later expanders leaned CD4+.

The CDR3 runs to 14 residues. Germline V gives CDR1 SQVTM, CDR2 ANQGSEA. V lost 7 bases and J 7 bases, leaving 20 bases between the germline ends. Notes on this clonotype: Antigen: not known.

The sequencing input was PBMCs or a T cell subset sorted from them (not recorded which). V and J are TRBV29-1 and TRBJ2-1; TRBD1 might be the D (6 bases). The sequence derives from a man between 18 and 35 years old who had mild COVID-19 (a few samples of this study predate the infection). Cell type and time point are not known. The CDR3 nucleotides read TGCAGCGGGGTCCCCCGGGGACACAATAATGAGCAGTTCTTC. Translation: CSGVPRGHNNEQFF.